Listed below are T cell receptor beta chains from one sample, sequenced in a study of cytomegalovirus exposure and HLA in healthy donors. Repertoires were generated with immunoSEQ multiplex PCR, while TCRdb's copy carries only in-frame clones and drops some. The sample records about 60,000 clones, about 80% being singletons. Input material: PBMCs. The source is a woman in her thirties or forties in good health and CMV-seropositive. The conserved cysteine and the conserved F or W are not part of the CDR3 here. Fields, in order: V gene, CDR3 length, CDR3 protein.

v_call: TRBV6-6; cdr3_length: 14; cdr3_aa: ASSYSTTGGNSPLH
v_call: TRBV5-1; cdr3_length: 10; cdr3_aa: ASSLSQGGAF
v_call: TRBV7-6; cdr3_length: 9; cdr3_aa: ATHDGESQY
v_call: TRBV7-9; cdr3_length: 13; cdr3_aa: ASSLRGKKDSPLH
v_call: TRBV19; cdr3_length: 13; cdr3_aa: ASSLLSTGSPEAF
v_call: TRBV7-9; cdr3_length: 12; cdr3_aa: ASSLQGDNYGYT
v_call: TRBV5-6; cdr3_length: 12; cdr3_aa: ASSGGTHQETQY
v_call: TRBV30; cdr3_length: 12; cdr3_aa: AWSVRAAKNIQY
v_call: TRBV19; cdr3_length: 12; cdr3_aa: ASTHRGSSDGYT
v_call: TRBV9; cdr3_length: 12; cdr3_aa: ASNRKGVQETQY
v_call: TRBV9; cdr3_length: 15; cdr3_aa: ASSVLATRQVKAPLH
v_call: TRBV10-3; cdr3_length: 12; cdr3_aa: AITSTGGSYEQY
v_call: TRBV4-3; cdr3_length: 14; cdr3_aa: ASSQGTGGSDYGYT
v_call: TRBV19; cdr3_length: 11; cdr3_aa: ASRRDRTDTQY
v_call: TRBV11-3; cdr3_length: 10; cdr3_aa: ASSLGGNEQY
v_call: TRBV5-4; cdr3_length: 11; cdr3_aa: ASSFRGGSGYT
v_call: TRBV14; cdr3_length: 14; cdr3_aa: ASSPIGTGRTGELF
v_call: TRBV11-2; cdr3_length: 10; cdr3_aa: ASSLAGLRLF
v_call: TRBV4-3; cdr3_length: 12; cdr3_aa: ASSQDMGFGEQY
v_call: TRBV5-4; cdr3_length: 12; cdr3_aa: ASSPRDRSYEQY
v_call: TRBV7-9; cdr3_length: 14; cdr3_aa: ASSLEFLALTDTQY
v_call: TRBV19; cdr3_length: 12; cdr3_aa: ASSRAGSTDTQY
v_call: TRBV7-9; cdr3_length: 12; cdr3_aa: ASSLRERQGGAF
v_call: TRBV6-1; cdr3_length: 7; cdr3_aa: GGRNGYT
v_call: TRBV11-2; cdr3_length: 12; cdr3_aa: ASSFGTENSPLH
v_call: TRBV5-4; cdr3_length: 13; cdr3_aa: ASSLNPQSNTEAF
v_call: TRBV19; cdr3_length: 11; cdr3_aa: ASSGQLNTEAF
v_call: TRBV6-5; cdr3_length: 14; cdr3_aa: ASSLWRGNTQETQY
v_call: TRBV5-6; cdr3_length: 13; cdr3_aa: ASSLISGTADGYT
v_call: TRBV7-9; cdr3_length: 12; cdr3_aa: ASGLKRGPDTQY
v_call: TRBV30; cdr3_length: 11; cdr3_aa: AFRDRVAYGYT
v_call: TRBV19; cdr3_length: 14; cdr3_aa: ASSGLKGGVGSPLH
v_call: TRBV6-5; cdr3_length: 12; cdr3_aa: ASTNRGGRYGYT
v_call: TRBV5-1; cdr3_length: 14; cdr3_aa: ASSAGTGFSGNTIY
v_call: TRBV18; cdr3_length: 13; cdr3_aa: ASSPGTGGDYGYT
v_call: TRBV27; cdr3_length: 13; cdr3_aa: ASSLKGGRGTEAF
v_call: TRBV23-1; cdr3_length: 10; cdr3_aa: ASGFQGNTQY
v_call: TRBV7-2; cdr3_length: 14; cdr3_aa: ASSGGTSGYTYEQY
v_call: TRBV5-6; cdr3_length: 13; cdr3_aa: ASSLLNVRYTEAF
v_call: TRBV7-9; cdr3_length: 11; cdr3_aa: ASSTRQGTEAF
v_call: TRBV14; cdr3_length: 14; cdr3_aa: ASSPIGTPGTGELF
v_call: TRBV5-6; cdr3_length: 10; cdr3_aa: ASSLATALQY
v_call: TRBV11-2; cdr3_length: 13; cdr3_aa: ASSPIRGSGNTIY
v_call: TRBV7-9; cdr3_length: 9; cdr3_aa: ASSSTALAF
v_call: TRBV5-4; cdr3_length: 14; cdr3_aa: ASSFAPGQGSYEQY
v_call: TRBV7-9; cdr3_length: 10; cdr3_aa: ASSLTAYEQY
v_call: TRBV4-1; cdr3_length: 12; cdr3_aa: ASSLNPLNTEAF
v_call: TRBV7-9; cdr3_length: 10; cdr3_aa: ASSSSPEKLF
v_call: TRBV15; cdr3_length: 14; cdr3_aa: ATSPRLAGGTDTQY
v_call: TRBV5-1; cdr3_length: 11; cdr3_aa: ASSGGGSYEQY
v_call: TRBV14; cdr3_length: 12; cdr3_aa: ASSTGGSRTEAF
v_call: TRBV19; cdr3_length: 10; cdr3_aa: ASSMVAGGAF
v_call: TRBV7-9; cdr3_length: 14; cdr3_aa: ASSPRAKSSYNEQF
v_call: TRBV5-1; cdr3_length: 12; cdr3_aa: ASSFSGGADTQY
v_call: TRBV1; cdr3_length: 16; cdr3_aa: TSIRPERGAPCGDTQY
v_call: TRBV27; cdr3_length: 11; cdr3_aa: ASSFDRGLQPE
v_call: TRBV2; cdr3_length: 13; cdr3_aa: ASSVLGASYNEQF